The rows below give T cell receptor beta chains drawn from one sample of a study of cytomegalovirus exposure and HLA in healthy donors. TCRdb's table, derived via immunoSEQ multiplex PCR, lists solely in-frame clones and lacks some. Among 120,000 to 150,000 clones, around three quarters were seen once, and the ten largest hold approximately 0.9%. Specimen: PBMCs. The receptors here all came from a man between 18 and 29 years old in good health and CMV-seronegative. CDR3s include the opening cysteine and the closing phenylalanine or tryptophan. Each record gives: clone size, V gene, D gene, J gene, CDR3 DNA, CDR3 protein. The D gene is left open where the match is weak. A row's size may be missing; if present it is once, few, many or a size class.

>-|TRBV7-9|TRBD1|TRBJ1-2
TGTGCCAGCAGCTCCACGACAGGGGTCGAAGGCTACACCTTC
CASSSTTGVEGYTF
>-|TRBV7-2|TRBD1|TRBJ1-3
TGTGCCAGCAGCTTCCAAGACAGGGGTGGAAACACCATATATTTT
CASSFQDRGGNTIYF
>once|TRBV5-5|TRBD1|TRBJ1-2
TGTGCCAGCAGCCCACGACAGGGAGGAAACTATGGCTACACCTTC
CASSPRQGGNYGYTF
>-|TRBV6-5|-|TRBJ1-6
TGTGCCAGCAGCACGGGAGGGGGTTCACCCCTCCACTTT
CASSTGGGSPLHF
>-|TRBV13|-|TRBJ2-7
TGTGCCAGCAGCTTAGCACAGGGCGACTCCTACGAGCAGTACTTC
CASSLAQGDSYEQYF
>-|TRBV23-1|-|TRBJ1-5
TGCGCCAGCAGGCTGGGTCCGGGTGACCAGCCCCAGCATTTT
CASRLGPGDQPQHF
>-|TRBV9|-|TRBJ1-1
TGTGCCAGCAGCTTGGGGGTCGGGACACATGAAGCTTTCTTT
CASSLGVGTHEAFF
>-|TRBV10-3|TRBD1|TRBJ1-6
TGTGCCATCAATATTGACAGGGGGGGTTCACCCCTCCACTTT
CAINIDRGGSPLHF
>-|TRBV15|TRBD1|TRBJ1-2
TGTGCCACCAGCAGAGCAAGGACAGGTTTTGGCTACACCTTC
CATSRARTGFGYTF
>-|TRBV9|TRBD1|TRBJ1-5
TGTGCCAGCAGCGAGGGGGACAGGTGGGACCAGCCCCAGCATTTT
CASSEGDRWDQPQHF
>-|TRBV6-5|-|TRBJ2-7
TGTGCCAGCAGCCCGCGGGATCTCTCCTACGAGCAGTACTTC
CASSPRDLSYEQYF
>-|TRBV6-5|-|TRBJ1-3
TGTGCCAGCAGTTACTCCGACATGTCGCCTGGAAACACCATATATTTT
CASSYSDMSPGNTIYF
>-|TRBV27|-|TRBJ1-5
TGTGCCAGCAGTTTATATACGGGCGGGGGGCAGCCCCAGCATTTT
CASSLYTGGGQPQHF
>-|TRBV6-5|-|TRBJ1-4
TGTGCCAGCATTAACCCTCAGGGAAAACTGTTTTTT
CASINPQGKLFF
>-|TRBV5-1|-|TRBJ2-2
TGCGCCAGCAGCTTGAGGACAGCGAACACCGGGGAGCTGTTTTTT
CASSLRTANTGELFF
>-|TRBV30|-|TRBJ1-2
TGTGCCCGGGGGGCAGCGTACGGCTACACCTTC
CARGAAYGYTF
>once|TRBV6-5|-|TRBJ2-2
TGTGCCAGCAGTTACTACAGGCAGAACACCGGGGAGCTGTTTTTT
CASSYYRQNTGELFF
>few|TRBV13|-|TRBJ1-3
TGTGCCAGCAGCTTAGTCCGGGGCTCTGGAAACACCATATATTTT
CASSLVRGSGNTIYF
>-|TRBV9|TRBD1|TRBJ1-6
TGTGCCAGCAGCCCCCGGACAGGACGAGAACCACCCCTCCACTTT
CASSPRTGREPPLHF
>-|TRBV7-9|-|TRBJ2-7
TGTGCCAGCAGCTTATTCGGGGACTACGAGCAGTACTTC
CASSLFGDYEQYF
>-|TRBV7-8|-|TRBJ1-1
TGTGCCAGCAGCTTAGTAGGACAGCCTGAAGCTTTCTTT
CASSLVGQPEAFF
>-|TRBV5-6|-|TRBJ2-5
TGTGCCAGCAGCTGGACAGCCAACTCCGGGTCGGAGACCCAGTACTTC
CASSWTANSGSETQYF
>-|TRBV27|-|TRBJ2-3
TGTGCCAGCGGCCCCGGAGGACCAGATACGCAGTATTTT
CASGPGGPDTQYF
>-|TRBV7-9|-|TRBJ1-2
TGTGCCAGCAGCGAGCGACTGTACGCTTTAACTAACTATGGCTACACCTTC
CASSERLYALTNYGYTF
>-|TRBV7-8|TRBD1|TRBJ2-5
TGTGCCAGCAGCCCTACAGGGGAAGAGACCCAGTACTTC
CASSPTGEETQYF
>-|TRBV6-6|-|TRBJ1-2
TGTGCCAGCAGTTACCAGGGGCTTGGCTACACCTTC
CASSYQGLGYTF
>few|TRBV30|-|TRBJ1-1
TGTGCCTGGAGTCCAGAGTGGGCAAACACTGAAGCTTTCTTT
CAWSPEWANTEAFF
>few|TRBV6-5|-|TRBJ1-1
TGTGCCAGCGGGGGGGATATGAACACTGAAGCTTTCTTT
CASGGDMNTEAFF
>-|TRBV5-1|-|TRBJ2-6
TGCGCCAGCAGCTCAACTTCTGGGGCCAACGTCCTGACTTTC
CASSSTSGANVLTF
>-|TRBV30|-|TRBJ1-1
TGTGCCTGGAGTGTGAGTGGACTCCCTGAAGCTTTCTTT
CAWSVSGLPEAFF
>once|TRBV6-5|TRBD1|TRBJ2-5
TGTGCCAGCAGTTCTCAGGACAGGAGAAGGGAGACCCAGTACTTC
CASSSQDRRRETQYF
>-|TRBV15|TRBD2|TRBJ2-3
TGTGCCACCAGCAGAGATTCGAACCCGCTAGCGGGGGACCCAGCTAGCACAGATACGCAGTATTTT
CATSRDSNPLAGDPASTDTQYF
>-|TRBV11-2|TRBD2|TRBJ2-4
TGTGCCAGCACCCGGGGGGTGAGCAAAAACATTCAGTACTTC
CASTRGVSKNIQYF
>-|TRBV7-9|-|TRBJ1-2
TGTGCCAGCAGCTTTGCCCTGCCAGGGTCTGGCTACACCTTC
CASSFALPGSGYTF
>-|TRBV7-8|TRBD1|TRBJ1-4
TGTGCCAGCAGCTTACAGGGGGTAGTAGGTGAAAAACTGTTTTTT
CASSLQGVVGEKLFF
>-|TRBV12-5|TRBD1|TRBJ1-1
TGTGCTAGTGGTTCGGGCAGGGGGCGCGACACTGAAGCTTTCTTT
CASGSGRGRDTEAFF
>-|TRBV9|-|TRBJ1-2
TGTGCCAGCAGCGAGGAGGGGTATGAGGGCTACACCTTC
CASSEEGYEGYTF
>-|TRBV4-2|-|TRBJ1-2
TGTGCCAGCAGCCAAGATGGATTAGGAGGGAGCGGCTACACCTTC
CASSQDGLGGSGYTF
>-|TRBV9|TRBD1|TRBJ1-2
TGTGCCAGCAGCGTAGGCCAGGGGGCCTATGGCTACACCTTC
CASSVGQGAYGYTF
>-|TRBV7-2|-|TRBJ1-2
TGTGCCAGCAGCCCCGGTGGCACTAGTAACTATGGCTACACCTTC
CASSPGGTSNYGYTF
>few|TRBV10-3|TRBD1|TRBJ1-1
TGTGCCATCAGACCAGACAGGGATGAAGCTTTCTTT
CAIRPDRDEAFF
>-|TRBV29-1|-|TRBJ2-3
TGCAGCGTTGAGCCCCAGGGAAACACAGATACGCAGTATTTT
CSVEPQGNTDTQYF
>-|TRBV6-1|TRBD1|TRBJ1-1
TGTGCCAGCAGTGGAAAAGGGGGCCATTCTTTCATGAACACTGAAGCTTTCTTT
CASSGKGGHSFMNTEAFF
>-|TRBV5-8|TRBD2|TRBJ2-2
TGTGCCAGCAGCGGACTAGCGGGGGACTCGGACGGGGAGCTGTTTTTT
CASSGLAGDSDGELFF
>-|TRBV30|-|TRBJ1-1
TGTGCCTGGAGTGTTCCTTCGAACACTGAAGCTTTCTTT
CAWSVPSNTEAFF
>-|TRBV19|-|TRBJ1-1
TGTGCCAGTAGTATAGGAGGGAGGGTGAACACTGAAGCTTTCTTT
CASSIGGRVNTEAFF
>-|TRBV19|TRBD1|TRBJ1-3
TGTGCCAGTAGTATCGGGACAGCCACCTTGTCTGGAAACACCATATATTTT
CASSIGTATLSGNTIYF